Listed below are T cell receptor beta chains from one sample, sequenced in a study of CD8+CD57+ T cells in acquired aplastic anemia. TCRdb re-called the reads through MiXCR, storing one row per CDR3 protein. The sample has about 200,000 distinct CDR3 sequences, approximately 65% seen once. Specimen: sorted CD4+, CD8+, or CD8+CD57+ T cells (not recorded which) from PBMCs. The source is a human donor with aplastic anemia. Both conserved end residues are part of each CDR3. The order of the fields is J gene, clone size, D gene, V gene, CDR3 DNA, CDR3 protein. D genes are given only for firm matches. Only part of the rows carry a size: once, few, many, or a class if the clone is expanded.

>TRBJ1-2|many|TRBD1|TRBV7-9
TGTGCCAGCAGCTTATCCGGGACAGATGGCTACACCTTC
CASSLSGTDGYTF
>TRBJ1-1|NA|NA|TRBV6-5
TGTGCCAGCAGTTACGATCGGCGTGCGTCTGAAGCTTTCTTT
CASSYDRRASEAFF
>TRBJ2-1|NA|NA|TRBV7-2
TGTGCCAGCAGCTTTATGGGTAGCTCCTACAATGAGCAGTTCTTC
CASSFMGSSYNEQFF
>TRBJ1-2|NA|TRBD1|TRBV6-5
TGTGCCAGCAGTTATCAGGGACCCGGGACAGGGCCCTCTAACTATGGCTACACCTTC
CASSYQGPGTGPSNYGYTF
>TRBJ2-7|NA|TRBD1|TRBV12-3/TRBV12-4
TGTGCCAGCAGCGGACAGGGTTCCCACGAGCAGTACTTC
CASSGQGSHEQYF
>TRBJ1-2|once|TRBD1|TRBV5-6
TGTGCCAGCAGCTCCGGGACAGGGGGCTATGGCTACACCTTC
CASSSGTGGYGYTF
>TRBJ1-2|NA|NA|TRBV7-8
TGTGCCAGCAGCTTATCGGGGGGCAGGGGCTACACCTTC
CASSLSGGRGYTF
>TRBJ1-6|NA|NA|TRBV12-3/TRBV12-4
TGTGCCAGCAGCGGGACGGCTTCAGCTAATTCACCCCTCCACTTT
CASSGTASANSPLHF
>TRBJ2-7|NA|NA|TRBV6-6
TGTGCCAGCAGTTCTCCCTATTCCTACGAGCAGTACTTC
CASSSPYSYEQYF
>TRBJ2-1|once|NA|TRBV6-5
TGTGCCAGCAGTTACTCGACGTGGGGTGAGCAGTTCTTC
CASSYSTWGEQFF
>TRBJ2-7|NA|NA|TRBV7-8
TGTGCCAGCAGCTTAAGCGGGTCTGGCGAGCAGTACTTC
CASSLSGSGEQYF
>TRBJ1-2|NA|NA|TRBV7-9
TGTGCCAGCAGCTCCCCTCGGTTCGGTCTCGGCTACACCTTC
CASSSPRFGLGYTF
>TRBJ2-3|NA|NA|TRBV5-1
TGCGCCAGCAGCTTTAGGATGTCCACAGATACGCAGTATTTT
CASSFRMSTDTQYF
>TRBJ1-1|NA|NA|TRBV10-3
TGTGCCATCGGGCCAGGTAAGAACACTGAAGCTTTCTTT
CAIGPGKNTEAFF
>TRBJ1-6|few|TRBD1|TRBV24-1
TGTGCCACCCAGGACAGGGAAGCTTCACCCCTCCACTTT
CATQDREASPLHF
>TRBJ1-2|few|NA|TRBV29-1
TGCAGCGTTGACAGGAACTATGGCTACACCTTC
CSVDRNYGYTF
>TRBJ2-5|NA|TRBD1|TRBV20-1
TGCAGTGCTGTCGACAGGGGAGCCCAAGAGACCCAGTACTTC
CSAVDRGAQETQYF
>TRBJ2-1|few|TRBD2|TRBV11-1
TGTGCCAGCAGCTTAGGATCGGGACTAGCGGGGGGAGGCGAGCAGTTCTTC
CASSLGSGLAGGGEQFF
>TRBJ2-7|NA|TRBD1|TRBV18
TGTGCCAGCTCACCGAGGGACAGGGGCGAGCAGTACTTC
CASSPRDRGEQYF
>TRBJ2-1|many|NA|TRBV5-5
TGTGCCAGCAGATTAAGGGGTAACTGGCAGTTCTTC
CASRLRGNWQFF
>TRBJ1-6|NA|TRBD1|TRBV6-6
TGTGCCAGCAGTTACTTTGGGGGACAGGGTTCACCCCTCCACTTT
CASSYFGGQGSPLHF
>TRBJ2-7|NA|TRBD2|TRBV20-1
TGCAGTGCCACGACTAGCGGGGCATACGAGCAGTACTTC
CSATTSGAYEQYF
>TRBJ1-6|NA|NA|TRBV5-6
TGTGCCAGCAGCTTACAGGGTCCCAATAATTCACCCCTCCACTTT
CASSLQGPNNSPLHF
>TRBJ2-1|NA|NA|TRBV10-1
TGCGCCAGCAGTCCCAGGGGGGCTCAACGTTACGATGAGCAGTTCTTC
CASSPRGAQRYDEQFF
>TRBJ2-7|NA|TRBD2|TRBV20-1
TGCAGTGCTAGGCACTCTAGCGGGAGGTTCGGCGAGCAGTACTTC
CSARHSSGRFGEQYF
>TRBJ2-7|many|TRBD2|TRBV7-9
TGTGCCAGCACCCGTCTAGCGGGCTACGAGCAGTACTTC
CASTRLAGYEQYF
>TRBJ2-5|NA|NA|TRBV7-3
TGCGCCAGCAGCTTCTACGAAGAGACCCAGTACTTC
CASSFYEETQYF
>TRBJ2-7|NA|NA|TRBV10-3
TGTGCCATCAGTGAGGTTGGCGCCTACGAGCAGTACTTC
CAISEVGAYEQYF
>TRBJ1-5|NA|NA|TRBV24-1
TGTGCCACCAGTGGCGAGGGGTTCAATCAGCCCCAGCATTTT
CATSGEGFNQPQHF
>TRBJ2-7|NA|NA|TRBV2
TGTGCCAGCAGAGGGGGTGTCGAGCAGTACTTC
CASRGGVEQYF
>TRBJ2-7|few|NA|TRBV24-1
TGTGCCACCAGTGGGTCCTACGGATCCTACGAGCAGTACTTC
CATSGSYGSYEQYF
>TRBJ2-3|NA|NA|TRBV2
TGTGCCAGCAGAGGGGCCGGTGGGGATACGCAGTATTTT
CASRGAGGDTQYF
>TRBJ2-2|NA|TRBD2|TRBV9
TGTGCCAGCAGCGTAGACAGCGGGAGGTTAACCGGGGAGCTGTTTTTT
CASSVDSGRLTGELFF
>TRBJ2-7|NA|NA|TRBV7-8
TGTGCCAGCAGCCCCGGGGGAGGCGGGGGCCCCTACGAGCAGTACTTC
CASSPGGGGGPYEQYF
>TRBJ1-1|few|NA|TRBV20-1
TGCAGTGCTAGCCGTGGGGGCGACACTGAAGCTTTCTTT
CSASRGGDTEAFF
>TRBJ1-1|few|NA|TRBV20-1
TGCAGTGCTAGGGCGGGTATAAACACTGAAGCTTTCTTT
CSARAGINTEAFF
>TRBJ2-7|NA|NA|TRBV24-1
TGTGCCACCAGTGAAGGGGACTACGAGCAGTACTTC
CATSEGDYEQYF
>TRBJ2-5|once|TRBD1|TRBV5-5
TGTGCCAGCAGCCCGGGACAGGGGTTAGCTGAGACCCAGTACTTC
CASSPGQGLAETQYF
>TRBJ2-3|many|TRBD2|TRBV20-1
TGCAGTGCGAGCCCGGGACTATCGGAAGGCACAGATACGCAGTATTTT
CSASPGLSEGTDTQYF
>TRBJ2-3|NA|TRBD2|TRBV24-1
TGTGCCACCAGTGATCGTAAGGCGGGGGGCCACACAGGTACGCAGTATTTT
CATSDRKAGGHTGTQYF
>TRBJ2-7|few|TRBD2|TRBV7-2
TGTGCCAGCAGCCCGACTAGCGGGAAGAATCCCTACGAGCAGTACTTC
CASSPTSGKNPYEQYF
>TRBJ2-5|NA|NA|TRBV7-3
TGTGCCAGCAGCCCGGACGGGGAGACCCAGTACTTC
CASSPDGETQYF
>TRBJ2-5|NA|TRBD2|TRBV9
TGTGCCAGCAGCCTGCTAGCGGGGGACGTGGAGACCCAGTACTTC
CASSLLAGDVETQYF
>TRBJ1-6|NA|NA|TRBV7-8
TGTGCCAGCAGCTTGGACCTCTTCCGGTCACCCCTCCACTTT
CASSLDLFRSPLHF
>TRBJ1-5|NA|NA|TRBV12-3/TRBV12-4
TGTGCCAGCGCGGGGACTGGGGATCAGCCCCAGCATTTT
CASAGTGDQPQHF
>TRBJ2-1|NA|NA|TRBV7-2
TGTGCCAGCGGAGGCAGGGTTGACAATGAGCAGTTCTTC
CASGGRVDNEQFF
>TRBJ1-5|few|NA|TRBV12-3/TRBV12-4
TGTGCCAGCAGTTCTATAGGGACCGGTAACTACGAGCATTTT
CASSSIGTGNYEHF
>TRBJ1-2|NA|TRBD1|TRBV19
TGTGCCAGTAGTACGCGGGACAGGGTGGGCTATGGCTACACCTTC
CASSTRDRVGYGYTF
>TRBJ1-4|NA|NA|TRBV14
TGTGCCAGCAGCCAAGGTTTTGTAGCGGGGGGCGAAAAACTGTTTTTT
CASSQGFVAGGEKLFF
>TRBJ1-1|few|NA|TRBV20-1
TGCAGTGCTAGTTTAGGGAAAGAAGCTTTCTTT
CSASLGKEAFF
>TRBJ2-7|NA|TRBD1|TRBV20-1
TGCAGTGCCGGGACAGGGATAAACGAGCAGTACTTC
CSAGTGINEQYF
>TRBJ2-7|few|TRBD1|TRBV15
TGTGCCACCAGCAGCTCCAGGTCGGGACAGGTCCACGAGCAGTACTTC
CATSSSRSGQVHEQYF
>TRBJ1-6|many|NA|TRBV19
TGTGCCAGTAGGACCCTAAGCGAAGAGATACATTCACCCCTCCACTTT
CASRTLSEEIHSPLHF
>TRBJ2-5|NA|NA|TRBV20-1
TGCCGTGCTAGAAAACCGGGACTCCAAGAGACCCAGTACTTC
CRARKPGLQETQYF
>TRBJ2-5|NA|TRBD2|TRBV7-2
TGTGCCAGCAGCTCATACTCCGGGGGGGAGACCCAGTACTTC
CASSSYSGGETQYF
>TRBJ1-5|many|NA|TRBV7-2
TGTGCCAGCAGCTCCAGGGATTTTGGCAATCAGCCCCAGCATTTT
CASSSRDFGNQPQHF
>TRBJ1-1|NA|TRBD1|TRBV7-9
TGTGCCAGCAGCCTGACTACAGGGGCCGAAGCTTTCTTT
CASSLTTGAEAFF
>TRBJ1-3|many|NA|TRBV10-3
TGTGCCATCAGTGAGTCAGGAGAGGGGGTTGGAAACACCATATATTTT
CAISESGEGVGNTIYF
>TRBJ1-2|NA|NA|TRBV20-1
TGCAGTGCTAGAGTGGCAGGGAGGTTTGATGGCTACACCTTC
CSARVAGRFDGYTF
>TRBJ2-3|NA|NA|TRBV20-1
TGCAGTGCTAGAGATCGGCGGCTCACAGATACGCAGTATTTT
CSARDRRLTDTQYF